This T cell receptor (beta chain) was observed in a study of TIL therapy for anti-PD-1-resistant metastatic lung cancer. Overall study: Patients then received nivolumab; progressors got lymphodepletion, TIL and IL-2.

Time point given: pre-treatment sample, taken before nivolumab and TIL therapy. The sample holds a few counts of this clone. What it binds is not known. Points from the study as a whole: The cohort had more treatment-naive, never-smoker and oncogene-addicted patients than typical.

This CDR3 spans 15 amino acids. V was trimmed by 1 base and J by 7 bases, leaving 17 bases between them. Germline lookup yields CDR1 SGHTA and CDR2 FQGNSA. This was the immunoSEQ v3 assay. Survey-level samples got approximately 2 million read pairs; deep-level samples got about 4.5-6.5 million. TCRdb keeps only in-frame clones here, not all; method: immunoSEQ multiplex PCR. The sample shows roughly 58,000 clones, 75% to 90% of them seen only once. The source was blood, collected at baseline. The chain links TRBV7-2 to TRBJ2-7; no firm D call. The source is a person aged 25 to 79 with non-small cell lung cancer. CDR3 coding DNA: TGTGCCAGCAGCTTAGTGGTCATTTCTTCTGGGGAGCAGTACTTC. It translates to CASSLVVISSGEQYF. The entire variable domain, with the rest obtained from reference TRBV7-2 and TRBJ2-7, is as follows: GAGVSQSPSNKVTEKGKDVELRCDPISGHTALYWYRQSLGQGLEFLIYFQGNSAPDKSGLPSDRFSAERTGGSVSTLTIQRTQQEDSAVYLCASSLVVISSGEQYFGPGTRLTVT.